Only a few counts were recorded for the clone carrying this T cell receptor beta chain. Its antigen remains unknown. The data are from a study of T-cell memory formation after mild COVID-19. V lost 0 bases to trimming and J lost 2 bases; unmatched junction nucleotides: 9. Looked up from germline, CDR1 is MRHNA and CDR2 is SNTAGT. The length of the CDR3 is 17 residues. General study points: Memory from before infection featured some responding clones, which suggests cross-reactive memory joined.

Via MiXCR, TCRdb re-called the 5' RACE reads, giving one row per CDR3 protein. The data contain 85,000 to 120,000 distinct CDR3 sequences, approximately 15% of them singletons. The sequence was collected from an adult woman who had mild COVID-19 (a few samples of this study predate the infection). Cell type and time point are not known. The rearrangement links TRBV6-4 to TRBJ2-7, with 8 bases that match TRBD2. Material for sequencing was PBMCs or a T cell subset sorted from them (not recorded which). The CDR3 DNA reads as TGTGCCAGCAGTGACTCCCTCGGACTAGCAGTCCCCTACGAGCAGTACTTC. Translated, it gives CASSDSLGLAVPYEQYF.